Presented here are 12 T cell receptor beta chains from one specimen sequenced in a study of T-cell reconstitution after alpha-beta-depleted transplantation in children. The TCRbeta library was prepared with unique molecular identifiers. TCRdb passed the PCR reads through MiXCR, listing each CDR3 protein once. Of over 400,000 distinct CDR3 sequences listed, around 12% are singletons. Sequencing was performed on PBMCs from the stem cell graft donor, taken from the stem cell graft. These receptors all come from a human donor who donated a stem cell graft to a child with combined immunodeficiency.

This clonotype has just a few counts. The chain joins TRBV30 to TRBJ2-1, with D tentatively TRBD2 (6 bases). The V gene's germline CDR1 is GTSNPN and CDR2 SVGIG (reference sequence). The CDR3 runs 12 residues. Trimming shortened V by 0 bases and J by 12 bases, and 12 bases separated the two germline ends. CDR3 coding DNA: TGTGCCTGGAGTGTACTCAGCGGGCGGCAGTTCTTC. Translating gives CAWSVLSGRQFF.

This clonotype was picked up many times. The V call is TRBV6-1, the J call TRBJ2-3; weak D call: TRBD1 (6 bases). V gave up 5 bases and J gave up 5 bases, with 20 bases separating them. Germline lookup yields CDR1 MNHNS and CDR2 SASEGT. This CDR3 has 16 residues. The CDR3 loop is CASSPRGAGRIDTQYF. The CDR3 DNA follows: TGTGCCAGCAGTCCCAGGGGCGCGGGCCGGATAGATACGCAGTATTTT.

This clonotype was recorded a few times. This chain joins TRBV7-9 and TRBJ2-3; 7 bases fit TRBD1. Germline assignment: CDR1 SEHNR and CDR2 FQNEAQ (reference sequence). The CDR3 is 11 amino acids. The CDR3 DNA follows: TGTGCAGGACAGGCCACAGATACGCAGTATTTT. This encodes CAGQATDTQYF.

This clonotype was observed many times. This chain joins TRBV5-1 and TRBJ2-4, with 7 bases aligning to TRBD1. V lost 2 bases and J lost 8; bases outside the gene matches: 4. This CDR3 contains 13 residues. Germline V lookup: CDR1 SGHRS, CDR2 YFSETQ. The CDR3 DNA reads TGCGCCAGCAGCTTAGGGGGCAGGGACATTCAGTACTTC. As protein: CASSLGGRDIQYF.

This clonotype appeared once. The chain uses TRBV5-1 and TRBJ2-7; D perhaps matches TRBD2 (6 bases). The CDR3 sequence is 14 residues long. Germline CDR1 and CDR2: SGHRS and YFSETQ. Trimming took off 1 base at V and 6 bases at J, with 14 bases between the two ends. The CDR3 region has the DNA TGCGCCAGCAGCTTGCAACCTTCTAGCGCCGAGCAGTACTTC. Protein: CASSLQPSSAEQYF.

This clonotype occurred many times. The chain uses TRBV12-3 or TRBV12-4 and TRBJ2-1, with D possibly being TRBD2 (6 bases). Trimming took 6 bases from V and 7 from J, leaving 16 bases between them. The CDR3 runs to 14 residues. This CDR3 reads CASSPRLVRNEQFF. As DNA, the CDR3 is TGTGCCAGCAGCCCCAGACTAGTTAGGAATGAGCAGTTCTTC.

In this sample, this clonotype turned up a few times. The chain carries TRBV7-2 and TRBJ2-5; D call uncertain. Between the trimmed V and J ends, which lost 3 bases and 4 bases, there was a span of 9 bases. Germline V gene lookup returns CDR1 SGHTA and CDR2 FQGNSA. The CDR3 contains 13 residues. The CDR3 bases are TGTGCCAGCAGCTTCCCCCAGCCAGAGACCCAGTACTTC. This translates into CASSFPQPETQYF.

This clonotype was seen repeatedly, ten times or more. This chain links TRBV29-1 with TRBJ2-2; D is possibly TRBD1 or TRBD2 (7 bases each). CDR3 size: 14 residues. V lost 0 bases and J lost 6, with 11 bases in between. Germline V gene lookup returns CDR1 SQVTM and CDR2 ANQGSEA. CDR3 sequence: CSVEETGRAGELFF. CDR3 sequence (DNA): TGCAGCGTTGAAGAGACAGGGAGGGCCGGGGAGCTGTTTTTT.

This clonotype appeared a few times. The genes are TRBV5-1 and TRBJ2-3; D ambiguous. CDR1 SGHRS and CDR2 YFSETQ come from the germline V gene. The CDR3 contains 12 residues. Between the trimmed V and J ends, which lost 0 bases and 7 bases, there was a span of 6 bases. The CDR3 DNA follows: TGCGCCAGCAGCTTGGATCCCTATACGCAGTATTTT. Its protein is CASSLDPYTQYF.

This chain uses TRBV2 with TRBJ1-1; weak D call: TRBD1 (6 bases). The germline V gene encodes CDR1 SNHLY and CDR2 FYNNEI. CDR3 length: 16 amino acids. Deletions cut 6 bases from V and 2 bases from J, with 19 bases between. This CDR3 reads CASSIPKGGRNTEAFF. CDR3 DNA: TGTGCCAGCAGCATACCCAAGGGGGGGCGTAACACTGAAGCTTTCTTT.

J is TRBJ2-2 and V is TRBV12-3 or TRBV12-4; TRBD2 matches 8 bases. J gave up 3 bases and V 8 bases, and 20 bases lay outside the gene matches. This CDR3 has 19 amino acids. In nucleotides, the CDR3 is TGTGCCAGCTGTCCGGAGGGGGGGAAAGCGGGGGCGTACACCGGGGAGCTGTTTTTT. This gives the protein CASCPEGGKAGAYTGELFF.

The chain couples TRBV29-1 to TRBJ2-3, with D perhaps being TRBD1 or TRBD2 (5 bases each). The germline V and J ends were trimmed by 7 bases and 3 bases, with 11 bases remaining between them. The CDR3 has 12 amino acids. The V gene's germline CDR1 is SQVTM and CDR2 ANQGSEA. The DNA for the CDR3 is TGCAGCGGAGGGCAGGGTACAGATACGCAGTATTTT. It is translated as CSGGQGTDTQYF.